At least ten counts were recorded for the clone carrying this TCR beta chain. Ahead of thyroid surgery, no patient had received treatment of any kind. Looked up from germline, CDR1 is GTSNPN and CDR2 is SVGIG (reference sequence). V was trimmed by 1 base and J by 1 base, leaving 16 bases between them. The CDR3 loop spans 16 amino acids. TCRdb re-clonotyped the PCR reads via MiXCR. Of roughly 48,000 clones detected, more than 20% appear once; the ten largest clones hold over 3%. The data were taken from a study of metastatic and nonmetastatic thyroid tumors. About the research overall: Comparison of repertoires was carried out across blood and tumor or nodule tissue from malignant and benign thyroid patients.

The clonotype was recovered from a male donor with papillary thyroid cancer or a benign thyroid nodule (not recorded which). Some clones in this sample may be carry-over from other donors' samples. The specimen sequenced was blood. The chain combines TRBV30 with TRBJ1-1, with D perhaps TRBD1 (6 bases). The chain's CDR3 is CAWSAVSGRGNTEAFF. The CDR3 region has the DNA TGTGCCTGGAGTGCTGTATCGGGCAGGGGGAACACTGAAGCTTTCTTT.